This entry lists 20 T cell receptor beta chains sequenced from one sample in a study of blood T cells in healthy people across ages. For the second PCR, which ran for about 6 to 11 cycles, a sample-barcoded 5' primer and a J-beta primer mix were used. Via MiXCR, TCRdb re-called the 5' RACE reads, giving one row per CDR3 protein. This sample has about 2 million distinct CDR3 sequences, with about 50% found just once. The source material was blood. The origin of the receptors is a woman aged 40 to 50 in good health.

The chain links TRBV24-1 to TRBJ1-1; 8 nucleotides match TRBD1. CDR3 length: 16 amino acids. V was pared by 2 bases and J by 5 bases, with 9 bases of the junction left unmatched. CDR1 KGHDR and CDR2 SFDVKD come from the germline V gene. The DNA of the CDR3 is TGTGCCACCAGTGATTCAAGACAGGGGTGTCCAACTGAAGCTTTCTTT. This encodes CATSDSRQGCPTEAFF.

CDR3 nucleotides: TGTGCCAGCGGTACAGGGGTTATCGAGCAGTACTTC. Amino acids: CASGTGVIEQYF. V is TRBV28 and J is TRBJ2-5, with 7 bases that match TRBD1. The J call may not be correct, given that the DNA end is closer to TRBJ2-7. Germline V gene data show CDR1 as MDHEN and CDR2 as SYDVKM. The CDR3 is 12 residues long.

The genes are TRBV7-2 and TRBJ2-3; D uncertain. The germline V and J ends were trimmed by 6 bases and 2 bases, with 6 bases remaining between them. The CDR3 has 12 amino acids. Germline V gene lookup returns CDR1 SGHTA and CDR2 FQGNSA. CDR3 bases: TGTGCCAGCAGACAGATCACAGATACGCAGTATTTT. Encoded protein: CASRQITDTQYF.

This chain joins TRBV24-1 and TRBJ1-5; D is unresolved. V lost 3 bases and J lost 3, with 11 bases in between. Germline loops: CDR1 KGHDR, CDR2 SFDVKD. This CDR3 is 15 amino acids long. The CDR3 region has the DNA TGTGCCACCAGTGATGCTGGACGGCTCAATCAGCCCCAGCATTTT. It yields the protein CATSDAGRLNQPQHF.

The CDR3 loop reads CSVELGVERPQYF. CDR3 nucleotides: TGCAGCGTTGAACTAGGGGTAGAAAGGCCCCAGTACTTC. This chain uses TRBV29-1 with TRBJ2-5, with a weak D call TRBD1 (5 bases). CDR3 length: 13 amino acids. The germline V gene encodes CDR1 SQVTM and CDR2 ANQGSEA. V lost 2 bases to trimming and J lost 9 bases, with 16 bases between them.

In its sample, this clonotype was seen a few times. The CDR3 region is CASSFATGLAGRDTQYF. The CDR3 DNA sequence: TGTGCCAGCAGCTTCGCGACGGGGCTAGCGGGGCGGGATACGCAGTATTTT. V and J are TRBV11-2 and TRBJ2-3; 9 nucleotides line up with TRBD2. The CDR3 sequence is 17 residues long. Germline CDR1 SGHAT, CDR2 FQNNGV. Trimming cost V 3 bases and J 6 bases; bases outside gene matches: 13.

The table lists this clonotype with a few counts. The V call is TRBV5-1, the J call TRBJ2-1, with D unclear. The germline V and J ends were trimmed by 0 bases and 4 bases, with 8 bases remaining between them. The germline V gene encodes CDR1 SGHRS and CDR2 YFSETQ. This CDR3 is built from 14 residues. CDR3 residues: CASSLEAVYNEQFF. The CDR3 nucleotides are TGCGCCAGCAGCTTGGAGGCAGTTTACAATGAGCAGTTCTTC.

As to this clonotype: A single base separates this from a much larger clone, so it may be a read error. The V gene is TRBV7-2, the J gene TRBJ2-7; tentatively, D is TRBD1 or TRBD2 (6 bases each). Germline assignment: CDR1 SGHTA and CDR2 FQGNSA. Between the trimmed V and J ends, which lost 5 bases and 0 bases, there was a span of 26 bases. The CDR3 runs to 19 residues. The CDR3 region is CASSPWPGDGGFSSYEQYF. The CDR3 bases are TGTGCCAGCAGCCCCTGGCCCGGGGACGGGGGCTTTAGCTCCTACGAGCAGTACTTC. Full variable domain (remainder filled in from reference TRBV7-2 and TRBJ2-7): GAGVSQSPSNKVTEKGKDVELRCDPISGHTALYWYRQSLGQGLEFLIYFQGNSAPDKSGLPSDRFSAERTGGSVSTLTIQRTQQEDSAVYLCASSPWPGDGGFSSYEQYFGPGTRLTVT.

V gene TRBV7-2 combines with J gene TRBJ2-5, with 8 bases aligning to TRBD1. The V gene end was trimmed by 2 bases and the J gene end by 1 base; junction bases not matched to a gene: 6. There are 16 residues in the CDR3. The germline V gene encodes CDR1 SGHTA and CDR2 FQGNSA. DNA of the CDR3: TGTGCCAGCAGCTTAAGTACAGGGACAGGCCAAGAGACCCAGTACTTC. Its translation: CASSLSTGTGQETQYF.

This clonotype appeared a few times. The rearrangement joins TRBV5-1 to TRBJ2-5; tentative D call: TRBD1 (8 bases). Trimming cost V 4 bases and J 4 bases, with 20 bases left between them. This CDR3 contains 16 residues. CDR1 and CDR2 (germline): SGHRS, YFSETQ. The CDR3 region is CASSPRTGREGETQYF. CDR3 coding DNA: TGCGCCAGCAGCCCCAGGACAGGGAGGGAGGGAGAGACCCAGTACTTC. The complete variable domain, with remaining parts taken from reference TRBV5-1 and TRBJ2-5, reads KAGVTQTPRYLIKTRGQQVTLSCSPISGHRSVSWYQQTPGQGLQFLFEYFSETQRNKGNFPGRFSGRQFSNSRSEMNVSTLELGDSALYLCASSPRTGREGETQYFGPGTRLLVL.

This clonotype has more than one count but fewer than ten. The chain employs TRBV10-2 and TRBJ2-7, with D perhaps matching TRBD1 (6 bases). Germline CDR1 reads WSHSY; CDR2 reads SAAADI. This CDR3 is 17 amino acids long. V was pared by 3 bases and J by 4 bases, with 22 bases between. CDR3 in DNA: TGCGCCAGCAGTGACAGGGGCCTCGCAACCTACCAATACGAGCAGTACTTC. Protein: CASSDRGLATYQYEQYF.

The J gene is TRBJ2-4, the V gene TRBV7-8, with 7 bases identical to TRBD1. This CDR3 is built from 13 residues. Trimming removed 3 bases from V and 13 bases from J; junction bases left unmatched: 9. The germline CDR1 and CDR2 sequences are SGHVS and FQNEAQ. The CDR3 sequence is CASSLTFDREQYF. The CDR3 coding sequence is TGTGCCAGCAGCTTGACTTTTGACAGGGAACAGTACTTC.

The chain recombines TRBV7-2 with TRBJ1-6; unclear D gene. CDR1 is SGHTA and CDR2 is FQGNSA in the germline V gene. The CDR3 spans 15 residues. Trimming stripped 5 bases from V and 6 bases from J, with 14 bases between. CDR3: CASSTYSAVNSPLHF. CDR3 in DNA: TGTGCCAGCAGCACCTACAGTGCTGTTAATTCACCCCTCCACTTT.

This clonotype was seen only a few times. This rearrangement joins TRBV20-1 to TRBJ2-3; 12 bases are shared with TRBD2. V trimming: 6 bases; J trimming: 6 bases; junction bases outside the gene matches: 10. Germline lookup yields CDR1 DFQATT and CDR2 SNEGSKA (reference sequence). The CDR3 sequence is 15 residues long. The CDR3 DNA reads TGCAGTGCCACCGGACTAGCGGGAAAGGGGGATACGCAGTATTTT. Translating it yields CSATGLAGKGDTQYF.

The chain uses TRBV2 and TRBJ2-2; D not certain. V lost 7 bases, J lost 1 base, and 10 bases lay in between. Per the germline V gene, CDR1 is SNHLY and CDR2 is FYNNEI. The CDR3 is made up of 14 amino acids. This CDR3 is CASKVGMNTGELFF. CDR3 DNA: TGTGCCAGCAAAGTGGGGATGAACACCGGGGAGCTGTTTTTT.

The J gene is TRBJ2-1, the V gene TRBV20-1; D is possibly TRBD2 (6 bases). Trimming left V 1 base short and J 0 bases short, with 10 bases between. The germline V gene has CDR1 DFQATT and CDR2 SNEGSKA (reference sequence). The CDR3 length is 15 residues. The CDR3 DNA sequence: TGCAGTGCTAGAGTGGGTAGCGGCTCCTACAATGAGCAGTTCTTC. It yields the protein CSARVGSGSYNEQFF.

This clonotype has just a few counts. The CDR3 region is CASSLEAGYFTDTQYF. The CDR3 DNA reads TGTGCCAGCAGCTTAGAAGCGGGGTACTTCACAGATACGCAGTATTTT. The chain uses TRBV7-2 and TRBJ2-3, with TRBD2 matching 7 bases. The CDR3 runs to 16 residues. Germline lookup yields CDR1 SGHTA and CDR2 FQGNSA. Trimming at V came to 1 base and at J to 2 bases, leaving 6 bases not matched to a gene.

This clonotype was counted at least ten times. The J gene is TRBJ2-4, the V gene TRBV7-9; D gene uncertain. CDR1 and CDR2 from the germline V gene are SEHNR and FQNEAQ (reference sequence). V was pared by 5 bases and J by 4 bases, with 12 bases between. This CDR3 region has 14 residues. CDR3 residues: CASSIGHSKNIQYF. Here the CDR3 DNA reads TGTGCCAGCAGCATAGGGCACAGTAAAAACATTCAGTACTTC.

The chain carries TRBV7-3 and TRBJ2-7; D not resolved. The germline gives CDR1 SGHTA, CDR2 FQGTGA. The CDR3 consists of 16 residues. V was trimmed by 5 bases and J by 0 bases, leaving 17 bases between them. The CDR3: CASSPIPLPSSYEQYF. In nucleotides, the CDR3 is TGTGCCAGCAGCCCCATTCCCCTACCGAGCTCCTACGAGCAGTACTTC.

For the CDR3, the DNA is TGCAGCGTATCCTTCTCTATCTATGGCTACACCTTC. Amino acids: CSVSFSIYGYTF. V is TRBV29-1 and J is TRBJ1-2, with D uncertain. V shed 6 bases and J shed 4 bases, with 12 bases lying between them. This CDR3 spans 12 amino acids. Germline CDR1 reads SQVTM; CDR2 reads ANQGSEA.